This entry concerns a single T cell receptor (beta chain). It was CD45RO-negative cells, positively selected for CCR7, that made up naive CD8 cells, with terminally differentiated effector memory CD45RA+ cells excluded. Donors comprised healthy HIV-negative adults lacking recent acute infections or vaccinations. These data belong to a study of shared clonotypes between healthy human individuals. As processed by the authors: ImmunoSEQ output held junction-only sequences without quality scores, so filtering differed. Assay: immunoSEQ multiplex PCR; the TCRdb copy retains only in-frame clones and omits some. The V and J calls and the clone size are those of that table, but D and trimming were determined from the DNA. This sample has more than 2 million clones; roughly 95% occur once, and the top ten carry more than 1.5%. The CDR3 runs 12 residues. Germline V gene sequence: CDR1 SGHTA, CDR2 FQGNSA. Trimming left V 2 bases short and J 8 bases short, with 9 bases between.

Sequencing input: naive CD8+ T cells from PBMCs. The rearrangement links TRBV7-2 to TRBJ1-1, with D perhaps matching TRBD1 (5 bases). This TCR came from a man younger than 30 in good health. Some clones in this sample may be carry-over from other donors' samples. The CDR3 here is CASSLRGNEAFF. The DNA of the CDR3 is TGTGCCAGCAGCTTAAGGGGAAACGAAGCTTTCTTT.